The clone carrying this TCR beta chain has ten or more counts. Its antigen is not identified. This entry comes from a study of shared clonotypes between healthy human individuals. Study-wide points: Estimated richness was generally greater in naive than memory subsets.

Execution of the assay was at deep level. Sequencing used immunoSEQ multiplex PCR; TCRdb keeps in-frame clones, though not all of them. Altogether 1 million to 1.2 million clones are present, roughly 80% being singletons, with the ten largest covering 0.7% to 0.95%. Germline CDR1 is SGHTA and CDR2 is FQGNSA. Trimming at V came to 5 bases and at J to 2 bases, leaving 6 bases not matched to a gene. This CDR3 has 16 residues. The rearrangement joins TRBV7-2 to TRBJ1-3, with TRBD1 identical over 10 bases. The specimen was memory CD4+ T cells from PBMCs. Described subset: CD45RA-negative fraction. This receptor was obtained from a man aged 18 to 29 in good health. Some clones in this sample may be carry-over from other donors' samples. CDR3 sequence reads: CASSPGQGVAGNTIYF. CDR3 DNA: TGTGCCAGCAGCCCCGGACAGGGGGTGGCTGGAAACACCATATATTTT. Full variable domain (rest looked up from reference TRBV7-2 and TRBJ1-3): GAGVSQSPSNKVTEKGKDVELRCDPISGHTALYWYRQSLGQGLEFLIYFQGNSAPDKSGLPSDRFSAERTGGSVSTLTIQRTQQEDSAVYLCASSPGQGVAGNTIYFGEGSWLTVV.